A selection of T cell receptor beta chains follows, all from one sample in a study of tumor-infiltrating lymphocytes in primary liver carcinoma. One entry per CDR3 protein, called by TCRdb with MiXCR from the multiplex PCR reads. The table includes fewer than 200,000 distinct CDR3 sequences, around 81% detected once. Sequenced sample: tumor tissue from primary liver carcinoma. The receptors stem from a man aged 40-50 years with primary liver carcinoma and hepatitis B virus infection. Each CDR3 is given with its conserved first and last residue. Each record gives: CDR3 length, D gene, J gene, V gene, CDR3 protein. A D gene is named only where the DNA matches it firmly.

11	NA	TRBJ1-1	TRBV5-1	CASRGSFEAFF
14	TRBD1	TRBJ1-1	TRBV29-1	CSVRPGQGFGEAFF
15	NA	TRBJ2-3	TRBV10-3	CATSEWRDRIDTQYF
13	NA	TRBJ2-7	TRBV9	CASSAGNSPQVRF
13	NA	TRBJ2-7	TRBV6-1	CVSSERHTYEQYF
15	TRBD1	TRBJ2-5	TRBV12-3/TRBV12-4	CASCSGTGDLESQYF
12	NA	TRBJ1-1	TRBV12-3/TRBV12-4	CASAGHGGEAFF
20	TRBD1	TRBJ2-3	TRBV29-1	CSVNDTTGQGKFPFTDMQYF
16	TRBD2	TRBJ2-1	TRBV11-3	CTSTLISGRPYNEQFF
15	NA	TRBJ2-3	TRBV29-1	CSVRGGAGITNTQYF
13	TRBD1	TRBJ2-7	TRBV29-1	CGVAPTGFHERYF
14	TRBD2	TRBJ2-5	TRBV11-2	CASNFSGGQETHYF
13	NA	TRBJ2-7	TRBV10-3	CAIRGPGKHEQYF
17	TRBD2	TRBJ2-4	TRBV11-1	CASSLPETSGTNNIQYF
13	TRBD1	TRBJ2-7	TRBV29-1	CSVRPGTDYELYF
15	TRBD1	TRBJ2-2	TRBV30	CAWGGGQGGTGELFF
16	NA	TRBJ2-3	TRBV5-1	CANSLNGRTSTDTQYF
15	NA	TRBJ2-3	TRBV29-1	CSVEGGADIRDAQYF
16	TRBD2	TRBJ2-5	TRBV4-1	CASSLDAASGIRTQYF
14	NA	TRBJ2-5	TRBV10-2	CASSGSSKQETQYF
14	NA	TRBJ1-2	TRBV29-1	CSVKLGQSIYGYAF
16	TRBD1	TRBJ1-1	TRBV6-1	CASIRIRTGTNTEAFF
12	NA	TRBJ1-4	TRBV30	CAWEADREKLFF
15	TRBD1	TRBJ1-6	TRBV12-3/TRBV12-4	CASRTDRGRLSLLHF
12	NA	TRBJ1-1	TRBV12-3/TRBV12-4	CASTGHGGEAIF
12	NA	TRBJ1-5	TRBV28	CASNIGVQPQHF
17	NA	TRBJ2-3	TRBV11-2	CASILYPGESSTDTQYF
19	NA	TRBJ2-3	TRBV10-3	CAIDSGQTDRPTFSGTQYF
15	TRBD2	TRBJ2-2	TRBV29-1	CSVGTRAENTGELFF
13	TRBD2	TRBJ2-4	TRBV29-1	CSAVPGTSRTKYF
14	NA	TRBJ2-2	TRBV5-4	CASRPGANTRELLF
15	TRBD2	TRBJ2-3	TRBV19	CASSIASGRWDTQYF
14	TRBD1	TRBJ2-5	TRBV6-6	CASRETGEKETRYF
18	NA	TRBJ2-6	TRBV4-2	CANSQETRALTGVNVLTF
15	TRBD1	TRBJ2-7	TRBV28	CVSPPPDRVFHKQYF
15	NA	TRBJ2-4	TRBV5-4	CVSSSPSTNKNIQYF
16	NA	TRBJ1-1	TRBV6-2/TRBV6-3	CASSYSSYRVRTEAFF
15	TRBD1	TRBJ1-4	TRBV29-1	CSAGTGGATIEKLFF
11	NA	TRBJ1-2	TRBV29-1	CSVEGSDGYIF
15	NA	TRBJ2-1	TRBV11-1	CTSSFQGPLNNEQFF
14	NA	TRBJ2-7	TRBV28	CASSHVLWAYEQYF
14	NA	TRBJ2-7	TRBV28	CAARKGARKYEQYF
12	NA	TRBJ2-1	TRBV12-3/TRBV12-4	CVSRRAYNEQFF
16	TRBD2	TRBJ2-1	TRBV4-3	CARSQDSGPAYNEQFF
14	NA	TRBJ1-2	TRBV6-2/TRBV6-3	CTSSSGPINYGYIF
15	NA	TRBJ2-5	TRBV6-2/TRBV6-3	CASSLEQGWQETQYF
15	NA	TRBJ2-6	TRBV28	CVSSSGATGADVLTF
13	NA	TRBJ1-1	TRBV12-3/TRBV12-4	CASSFGMNTEAFF
14	NA	TRBJ1-2	TRBV12-3/TRBV12-4	CTSNIGGRQDGYIF
12	NA	TRBJ2-1	TRBV6-1	CASSEVSDEQFF
15	NA	TRBJ2-1	TRBV11-3	CASSLQSGGFNEHFF
14	NA	TRBJ2-1	TRBV11-3	CVGSIGVSNNEQFF
15	TRBD1	TRBJ2-5	TRBV6-5	CVSSGTGAGEDTQYF
14	NA	TRBJ2-1	TRBV11-1	CASSLGSADNGQLF
12	NA	TRBJ1-1	TRBV6-1	CACLRGNTEAVF
18	TRBD2	TRBJ2-5	TRBV5-4	CTSSLGLVGAGPQETQYF
14	NA	TRBJ2-5	TRBV7-8	CASSLGSDQETRYF
17	TRBD2	TRBJ2-4	TRBV11-1	CASSFTGTSGTKNIQNF
16	NA	TRBJ2-1	TRBV29-1	CGVDLLDASSYKEQFF